This entry concerns a single T cell receptor (beta chain). Its antigen is not known. The data derive from a study of cytomegalovirus exposure and HLA in healthy donors. Overall study findings and caveats: Specific recognition of CMV antigens was confirmed in vitro for a few chains (all CMV-associated). Compared with the roughly 700-donor mean, an Asian-associated ancestry cluster reportedly had fewer N-insertions, according to a later analysis. Follow-up analysis later connected one missense variant in DCLRE1C with trimming of TCR beta V- and J-genes. In a later analysis, HLA-associated beta chains showed higher expansion and lower generation probabilities than comparable chains.

V lost 2 bases and J lost 5, with 12 bases in between. CDR1 MGHDK and CDR2 SYGVNS come from the germline V gene. The CDR3 is 14 amino acids. Both 60 Vbeta primers and 13 Jbeta primers went into the PCR. Method: immunoSEQ multiplex PCR; TCRdb's copy keeps in-frame clones and lacks some. The sample has 150,000 or so clones, approximately 72% seen once. The source of this sequence is a man between 18 and 29 years old in good health and CMV-seronegative. The chain recombines TRBV25-1 with TRBJ2-5; perhaps TRBD2 as D (6 bases). Sequencing was carried out using PBMCs. CDR3 residues: CASSEGGGRETQYF. The CDR3 DNA reads TGTGCCAGCAGTGAAGGTGGGGGGAGGGAGACCCAGTACTTC.